This is a list of T cell receptor beta chains from one sample in a study of CD8 T cells in Susac syndrome. TCRdb analysed the immunoSEQ multiplex PCR reads with MiXCR anew, one entry per CDR3 protein. This table holds roughly 120,000 distinct CDR3 sequences, approximately 95% found once. Sequenced sample: CD8+ T cells from PBMCs. The origin of the receptors is a human donor with multiple sclerosis. The CDR3 runs from the conserved cysteine through the conserved F or W. D genes are given only for firm matches. Size values are once, few and many counts, or a class for expanded clones, and some rows have none.

>TRBV30|-|-|TRBJ1-3
TGTGCCTGGAGGGGGGTTGCGAACACCATATATTTT
CAWRGVANTIYF
>TRBV10-3|-|-|TRBJ2-1
TGTGCCATCAGTGACCTGAGGACATCTGTGAGGGGCAATGAGCAGTTCTTC
CAISDLRTSVRGNEQFF
>TRBV9|-|TRBD2|TRBJ2-1
TGTGCCAGCAGCGCGGGACTAGCGAGGTCCAATGAGCAGTTCTTC
CASSAGLARSNEQFF
>TRBV7-9|-|-|TRBJ2-5
TGTGCCAGCAGCTTAGCGGCGGAAGAGACCCAGTACTTC
CASSLAAEETQYF
>TRBV27|-|-|TRBJ1-1
TGTGCCAGCAGTTCCGGACTGAGGAACACTGAAGCTTTCTTT
CASSSGLRNTEAFF
>TRBV27|-|TRBD1|TRBJ1-5
TGTGCCAGCAGGGGGACAGTTTATAGCAATCAGCCCCAGCATTTT
CASRGTVYSNQPQHF
>TRBV6-1|-|-|TRBJ1-2
TGTGCCAGCAGCGAAGCGCTCGGGGCGAGAGGCTACACCTTC
CASSEALGARGYTF
>TRBV28|-|-|TRBJ1-1
TGTGCCAGCAGTCCAGACCGGGACGGGAACACTGAAGCTTTCTTT
CASSPDRDGNTEAFF
>TRBV28|-|-|TRBJ1-6
TGTGCCAGCAGTTTAGCGGCGCTCGCTTCACCCCTCCACTTT
CASSLAALASPLHF
>TRBV2|few|-|TRBJ2-5
TGTGCCAGCAGTGGAACGGGCAGGGGCATTGAAGAGACCCAGTACTTC
CASSGTGRGIEETQYF
>TRBV19|-|-|TRBJ1-2
TGTGCCAGTAGTAATCCTTCCCGGGACATTAGAGGAGGCTACACCTTC
CASSNPSRDIRGGYTF
>TRBV13|once|TRBD2|TRBJ2-2
TGTGCCAGCAGCGCCTTCCAAGGGGGACTAGCGGGAGGGCCTCAGACCGGGGAGCTGTTTTTT
CASSAFQGGLAGGPQTGELFF
>TRBV13|-|TRBD1|TRBJ2-7
TGTGCCAGCAGCCCCCGGACAGGTACTTATTCCTACGAGCAGCACTTC
CASSPRTGTYSYEQHF
>TRBV6-6|-|TRBD1|TRBJ1-1
TGTGCCAGCAGTTTCCGGACAGGGAACACTGAAGCTTTCTTT
CASSFRTGNTEAFF
>TRBV29-1|-|TRBD2|TRBJ2-5
TGCAGCGTTGAAGAATCCAGCGGGGGGCCCCCCCGGGAGACCCAGTACTTC
CSVEESSGGPPRETQYF
>TRBV27|-|-|TRBJ2-4
TGTGCCAGCAGCTTGGTTGGGGCGGCCAAAAACATTCAGTACTTC
CASSLVGAAKNIQYF
>TRBV30|once|-|TRBJ2-5
TGTGCCTGGACGACTGCGTACCAAGAGACCCAGTACTTC
CAWTTAYQETQYF
>TRBV24-1|-|-|TRBJ2-5
TGTGCCACCAGTGATTTGGACAGGGGGACGGGGGGGTACCAAGAGACCCAGTACTTC
CATSDLDRGTGGYQETQYF
>TRBV4-1|-|-|TRBJ2-3
TGCGCCAGCAGCCAAGTACATGGTGGCACAGATACGCAGTATTTT
CASSQVHGGTDTQYF
>TRBV12-3/TRBV12-4|-|-|TRBJ1-3
TGTGCCAGCAGTTACCCCAGGCTACGAAACACCATATATTTT
CASSYPRLRNTIYF
>TRBV5-6|-|-|TRBJ1-1
TGTGCCAGCAGCTTTATGACAGTCGAAGCTTTCTTT
CASSFMTVEAFF
>TRBV19|-|-|TRBJ2-2
TGTGCCAGTACCCCGAGGGTGACCGGGGAGCTGTTTTTT
CASTPRVTGELFF